A selection of T cell receptor beta chains follows, all from one sample in a study of CD8 T cells in ankylosing spondylitis. TCRdb reprocessed the 5' RACE reads via MiXCR and lists one record per CDR3 protein. The sample contains about 190,000 distinct CDR3 sequences, 10% to 15% of which appear only once. The source material was blood, either unsorted or a sorted T cell fraction (not recorded which). The receptors derive from a female donor with ankylosing spondylitis or in good health (not recorded which). CDR3s include the opening cysteine and the closing phenylalanine or tryptophan. Fields, in order: CDR3 length, clone size, V gene, J gene, D gene, CDR3 protein, CDR3 DNA. D genes are given only for firm matches. Part of the rows lack a size; the others show once, few, many or a class for expanded clones.

cdr3_length: 15
clone_size: many
v_call: TRBV5-1
j_call: TRBJ1-3
d_call: NA
cdr3_aa: CASSSGRSSGNTIYF
cdr3_nt: TGCGCCAGCAGCTCCGGCAGGAGCTCTGGAAACACCATATATTTT

cdr3_length: 13
clone_size: medium-sized
v_call: TRBV12-3/TRBV12-4
j_call: TRBJ1-1
d_call: NA
cdr3_aa: CASSLGGGTEAFF
cdr3_nt: TGTGCCAGCAGCTTGGGTGGGGGCACTGAAGCTTTCTTT

cdr3_length: 14
clone_size: few
v_call: TRBV6-5
j_call: TRBJ2-5
d_call: NA
cdr3_aa: CASSYSVNQETQYF
cdr3_nt: TGTGCCAGCAGTTACTCGGTGAACCAAGAGACCCAGTACTTC

cdr3_length: 14
clone_size: many
v_call: TRBV12-3/TRBV12-4
j_call: TRBJ1-1
d_call: NA
cdr3_aa: CASSLGPDSSEAFF
cdr3_nt: TGTGCCAGCAGTTTAGGACCCGACAGTTCTGAAGCTTTCTTT

cdr3_length: 14
clone_size: NA
v_call: TRBV18
j_call: TRBJ2-1
d_call: TRBD1
cdr3_aa: CASSPDRAYNEQFF
cdr3_nt: TGTGCCAGCTCACCGGACAGGGCCTACAATGAGCAGTTCTTC

cdr3_length: 14
clone_size: few
v_call: TRBV20-1
j_call: TRBJ2-1
d_call: TRBD2
cdr3_aa: CSARGSGMWDEQFF
cdr3_nt: TGCAGTGCTCGAGGAAGCGGGATGTGGGATGAGCAGTTCTTC

cdr3_length: 14
clone_size: many
v_call: TRBV5-1
j_call: TRBJ2-3
d_call: TRBD1
cdr3_aa: CASNLGQGTDTQYF
cdr3_nt: TGCGCCAGCAACCTCGGACAGGGGACAGATACGCAGTATTTT

cdr3_length: 15
clone_size: many
v_call: TRBV3-1
j_call: TRBJ1-2
d_call: NA
cdr3_aa: CASSQDWRGGDGYTF
cdr3_nt: TGTGCCAGCAGCCAAGATTGGCGGGGAGGCGATGGCTACACCTTC

cdr3_length: 16
clone_size: many
v_call: TRBV7-3
j_call: TRBJ2-7
d_call: TRBD2
cdr3_aa: CASSLPTSGRNYEQYF
cdr3_nt: TGTGCCAGCAGCTTACCTACTAGCGGGAGGAACTACGAGCAGTACTTC

cdr3_length: 14
clone_size: many
v_call: TRBV20-1
j_call: TRBJ2-1
d_call: TRBD2
cdr3_aa: CSAPTSGTYNEQFF
cdr3_nt: TGCAGTGCTCCTACTAGCGGGACCTACAATGAGCAGTTCTTC

cdr3_length: 14
clone_size: many
v_call: TRBV14
j_call: TRBJ1-2
d_call: NA
cdr3_aa: CASSPNTNRPSYTF
cdr3_nt: TGTGCCAGCAGCCCTAATACGAACAGGCCGAGCTACACCTTC

cdr3_length: 13
clone_size: NA
v_call: TRBV15
j_call: TRBJ1-1
d_call: NA
cdr3_aa: CATSREQATEAFF
cdr3_nt: TGTGCCACCAGCAGAGAACAAGCCACTGAAGCTTTCTTT

cdr3_length: 15
clone_size: few
v_call: TRBV4-3
j_call: TRBJ1-3
d_call: NA
cdr3_aa: CASSQDGYSGNTIYF
cdr3_nt: TGCGCCAGCAGCCAAGATGGTTACTCTGGAAACACCATATATTTT

cdr3_length: 17
clone_size: NA
v_call: TRBV4-2
j_call: TRBJ1-3
d_call: NA
cdr3_aa: CASSQIQGGSSGNTIYF
cdr3_nt: TGTGCCAGCAGCCAGATACAGGGTGGTAGCTCTGGAAACACCATATATTTT

cdr3_length: 12
clone_size: many
v_call: TRBV28
j_call: TRBJ1-2
d_call: NA
cdr3_aa: CASSLRGPGYTF
cdr3_nt: TGTGCCAGCAGTTTACGGGGTCCTGGCTACACCTTC

cdr3_length: 16
clone_size: few
v_call: TRBV27
j_call: TRBJ2-6
d_call: TRBD1
cdr3_aa: CASSQSQGAGANVLTF
cdr3_nt: TGTGCCAGCAGTCAGTCTCAGGGGGCCGGGGCCAACGTCCTGACTTTC

cdr3_length: 14
clone_size: many
v_call: TRBV9
j_call: TRBJ2-7
d_call: NA
cdr3_aa: CASSVRDGGYEQYF
cdr3_nt: TGTGCCAGCAGCGTACGGGACGGTGGCTACGAGCAGTACTTC